Following are 17 T cell receptor beta chains from one sample sequenced in a study of cytomegalovirus exposure and HLA in healthy donors. Use of 60 Vbeta and 13 Jbeta primers characterized the PCR. TCRdb keeps only in-frame clones here, not all; method: immunoSEQ multiplex PCR. The sample comprises around 130,000 clones, over 75% of which are singletons, and around 1.4% rests with the top ten. Sample: PBMCs. These receptors were taken from a woman in her late teens or twenties in good health and CMV-seronegative.

The chain is built from TRBV7-2 and TRBJ2-3, with 12 bases that match TRBD2. V lost 5 bases to trimming and J lost 11 bases; unmatched junction nucleotides: 17. The CDR3 runs 17 residues. CDR1 SGHTA and CDR2 FQGNSA come from the germline V gene. The CDR3 nucleotides read TGTGCCAGCAGCCCCAACCCGGGACTAGCGGGCCGGTGGAGGCAGTATTTT. Its protein is CASSPNPGLAGRWRQYF.

This chain joins TRBV7-9 and TRBJ1-2; 7 nucleotides match TRBD1. Germline values: CDR1 SEHNR, CDR2 FQNEAQ (reference sequence). This CDR3 is built from 12 residues. Unmatched junction bases numbered 2, after V lost 4 bases and J lost 6 bases. CDR3 nucleotides: TGTGCCAGCAGCTGGACAGGCCATGGCTACACCTTC. This sequence encodes CASSWTGHGYTF.

V usage is TRBV13 and J usage is TRBJ2-7; D might be TRBD1 (6 bases). This CDR3 spans 13 amino acids. Trimming took 7 bases from V and 0 from J, leaving 10 bases between them. Germline CDR1 PRHDT, CDR2 FYEKMQ (reference sequence). This chain's CDR3 is CASKQGGSYEQYF. DNA of the CDR3: TGTGCCAGCAAACAGGGCGGCTCCTACGAGCAGTACTTC.

Remarks on this clone: Its ends do not fully match the called genes, so a read error is possible. The chain uses TRBV7-7 and TRBJ1-3; 8 positions match TRBD1. The CDR3 sequence is 14 residues long. The germline gives CDR1 SSHAT, CDR2 FNYEAQ (reference sequence). CDR3: CASSLTGAGNTIYF. The CDR3 DNA follows: TGTGCTAGCAGCCTGACAGGGGCCGGAAACACCATATATTTT.

The chain recombines TRBV9 with TRBJ2-3, with 7 bases lining up with TRBD1. The germline CDR1 and CDR2 sequences are SGDLS and YYNGEE. With V trimmed by 5 bases and J by 9 bases, 18 bases remained unmatched. This CDR3 contains 16 residues. As DNA, the CDR3 is TGTGCCAGCAGTCTCGGGACCTCATACCAGGGGGAGACGCAGTATTTT. Translating it yields CASSLGTSYQGETQYF.

The chain combines TRBV7-9 with TRBJ2-3; TRBD2 aligns across 15 bases. Losses at the gene ends were 7 bases for V and 8 bases for J; bases not matched to a gene: 4. The CDR3 extends over 14 amino acids. The germline CDR1 and CDR2 sequences are SEHNR and FQNEAQ (reference sequence). CDR3 residues: CASTGGLAGGTQYF. CDR3 in DNA: TGTGCCAGCACCGGGGGACTAGCGGGAGGTACGCAGTATTTT.

On this clone: Other nucleotide sequences in the sample specify the same CDR3. V gene TRBV7-6 combines with J gene TRBJ2-2; TRBD2 matches at 8 bases. The V segment lost 5 bases and the J segment 6 bases; nucleotides outside the gene matches: 14. CDR1 and CDR2 (germline): SGHVS, FNYEAQ. CDR3 length equals 17 residues. The CDR3 DNA reads TGTGCCAGCAGCCCAGCGCCCAGCGGGAGTCGGGCCGGGGAGCTGTTTTTT. This codes for CASSPAPSGSRAGELFF.

This chain uses TRBV19 with TRBJ1-1; 9 bases are a match to TRBD1. Trimming removed 9 bases from V and 4 bases from J; junction bases left unmatched: 9. The CDR3 length is 14 residues. The V gene's germline CDR1 is LNHDA and CDR2 SQIVND (reference sequence). CDR3 protein: CASLQGAGGTEAFF. CDR3 bases: TGTGCCAGCCTACAGGGGGCAGGAGGCACTGAAGCTTTCTTT.

This chain connects TRBV7-9 to TRBJ1-1; no clear D gene. CDR1 and CDR2 (germline): SEHNR, FQNEAQ (reference sequence). This CDR3 is built from 12 residues. In nucleotides, the CDR3 is TGTTCCGTCCAGTTTATGAACACTGAAGCTTTCTTT. It specifies CSVQFMNTEAFF.

V usage is TRBV30 and J usage is TRBJ2-7; the D is unclear. Looked up from germline, CDR1 is GTSNPN and CDR2 is SVGIG (reference sequence). Deletions cut 8 bases from V and 3 bases from J, with 11 bases between. CDR3 length equals 11 residues. The CDR3 DNA is TGTGCCGCAGATAAGAACTACGAGCAGTACTTC. This gives the protein CAADKNYEQYF.

The table lists this clone with a few counts. The chain employs TRBV11-3 and TRBJ2-7; the D gene is possibly TRBD2 (6 bases). Germline V gene data show CDR1 as SGHNT and CDR2 as YENEEA. This CDR3 has 15 residues. The V end lost 5 bases, the J end lost 3 bases, and 17 bases lay between the germline ends. The CDR3 region is CASSPAGTGVYEQYF. In nucleotides, the CDR3 is TGTGCCAGCAGCCCTGCGGGGACCGGAGTCTACGAGCAGTACTTC.

This clone has only a few counts. The V and J genes are TRBV19 and TRBJ2-1; TRBD1 agrees at 11 bases. This CDR3 region has 16 residues. Germline V gives CDR1 LNHDA, CDR2 SQIVND (reference sequence). Germline trimming cut 4 bases from V and 7 bases from J; bases unmatched to any gene: 9. The CDR3 sequence: CASSKRTGGVYNEQFF. CDR3 coding DNA: TGTGCCAGTAGTAAGAGGACAGGGGGCGTCTATAATGAGCAGTTCTTC.

This clone was seen more than once but under ten times. J is TRBJ1-2 and V is TRBV6-5, with D tentatively TRBD1 (5 bases). The V gene's germline CDR1 is MNHEY and CDR2 SVGAGI. The CDR3 runs 13 residues. The V end was cut by 5 bases, the J end by 8 bases, with 15 bases between. CDR3 DNA sequence: TGTGCCAGCAGTCCTCCAGGGTATATCGGCTACACCTTC. Translated: CASSPPGYIGYTF.

V gene TRBV10-3 combines with J gene TRBJ1-1; possibly TRBD1 for D (5 bases). This CDR3 is built from 14 residues. V was shortened by 6 bases and J by 4 bases, with 15 bases between the two germline ends. Germline CDR1 reads ENHRY; CDR2 reads SYGVKD. The CDR3 is CAIRDTTSGTEAFF. The CDR3 DNA reads TGTGCCATCAGGGACACCACTTCGGGCACTGAAGCTTTCTTT.

The chain couples TRBV6-1 to TRBJ2-3; D remains unclear. The germline V gene encodes CDR1 MNHNS and CDR2 SASEGT. CDR3 length: 14 amino acids. V lost 6 bases to trimming and J lost 6 bases, with 16 bases between them. The CDR3 region is CASSLENILDTQYF. DNA for the CDR3: TGTGCCAGCAGCCTTGAGAATATATTGGATACGCAGTATTTT.

V and J are TRBV18 and TRBJ1-2; 10 bases fit TRBD1. Trimming cost V 3 bases and J 7 bases; bases outside gene matches: 2. CDR3 size: 13 residues. Germline CDR1 reads KGHSH; CDR2 reads LQKENI. CDR3 bases: TGTGCCAGCTCACCGGGGACAGGGGTTGGCTACACCTTC. Its translation: CASSPGTGVGYTF.

The chain employs TRBV5-1 and TRBJ1-1; D call uncertain. The CDR3 is made up of 14 amino acids. V was cut by 6 bases and J by 0 bases, with 12 bases left in between. Per germline, CDR1 SGHRS and CDR2 YFSETQ. CDR3 nucleotide sequence: TGCGCCAGCACCCCACCTGGAGTGAACACTGAAGCTTTCTTT. This sequence encodes CASTPPGVNTEAFF.